One sample yielded the 23 T cell receptor beta chains listed below, sequenced in a study of T cell repertoires in cytomegalovirus infection (dated by TCRdb to the late 2010s). Instrument used: Illumina HiSeq 1500. The raw public reads went through TCRdb reprocessing: fastp at Q25, MiXCR clone calling, in-frame beta chains kept. Rows are unified per CDR3 protein, each entry keeping the most common DNA and genes. The sample table holds 560,000 or so distinct CDR3 sequences, of which 16% were seen once. Under 30% of the sample is held by the ten biggest clonotypes. Sample: CD8+ T cells from PBMCs. These receptors were taken from a human donor in good health (CMV status not recorded). Some clones in this sample may be carry-over from other donors' samples.

This clonotype appeared a few times. The V and J genes are TRBV10-3 and TRBJ2-7, with 8 bases that match TRBD2. Germline-derived CDR1 and CDR2 are ENHRY and SYGVKD. V was clipped by 11 bases and J by 2 bases; unmatched bases: 20. The CDR3 sequence is 17 residues long. The CDR3 loop reads CAARPTAFKRGTYEQYF. The CDR3, as DNA: TGTGCCGCGAGACCCACCGCCTTCAAGCGGGGGACCTACGAGCAGTACTTC.

This clonotype was detected only a few times. This sequence joins TRBV5-6 and TRBJ2-1; D call uncertain. The CDR3 loop spans 15 amino acids. The V and J ends lost 6 bases and 2 bases respectively, with 15 bases between them. CDR1 and CDR2 (germline): SGHDT, YYEEEE. The CDR3 loop reads CASNLDPWAYNEQFF. Written as DNA, the CDR3 is TGTGCCAGCAATCTGGACCCCTGGGCCTACAATGAGCAGTTCTTC.

The V call is TRBV25-1, the J call TRBJ1-6, with unresolved D. Trimming pared 2 bases from V and 8 bases from J, leaving 10 bases between. The CDR3 sequence is 14 residues long. CDR1 MGHDK and CDR2 SYGVNS come from the germline V gene. CDR3 in amino acids: CASSEPPPYSPLHF. CDR3 nucleotides: TGTGCCAGCAGTGAACCCCCGCCGTATTCACCCCTCCACTTT.

This clonotype was observed at least ten times. V usage is TRBV5-5 and J usage is TRBJ1-1; TRBD1 is a possible D gene (6 bases). There are 17 residues in the CDR3. The germline gives CDR1 SGHKS, CDR2 YYEKEE (reference sequence). V was trimmed by 4 bases and J by 0 bases, leaving 19 bases between them. The CDR3 loop is CASSPLWRGGMNTEAFF. DNA of the CDR3: TGTGCCAGCAGCCCCCTTTGGAGGGGGGGGATGAACACTGAAGCTTTCTTT.

The chain carries TRBV7-9 and TRBJ1-1, with no clear D. From germline, CDR1 is SEHNR and CDR2 FQNEAQ (reference sequence). The CDR3 has 17 amino acids. Between the trimmed V and J ends, which lost 1 base and 1 base, there was a span of 16 bases. The CDR3, as DNA: TGTGCCAGCAGCTTAGACCCTATTGGGGTGGGGAACACTGAAGCTTTCTTT. Its protein is CASSLDPIGVGNTEAFF.

The V gene is TRBV5-1, the J gene TRBJ2-2, with D tentatively TRBD2 (6 bases). Germline assignment: CDR1 SGHRS and CDR2 YFSETQ. The V end was cut by 3 bases, the J end by 1 base, with 10 bases between. This CDR3 comprises 15 residues. In DNA form, the CDR3 reads TGCGCCAGCAGCTGGCGAGCGGGGAACACCGGGGAGCTGTTTTTT. Translated, it gives CASSWRAGNTGELFF. The whole variable domain, filled in from reference TRBV5-1 and TRBJ2-2, reads KAGVTQTPRYLIKTRGQQVTLSCSPISGHRSVSWYQQTPGQGLQFLFEYFSETQRNKGNFPGRFSGRQFSNSRSEMNVSTLELGDSALYLCASSWRAGNTGELFFGEGSRLTVL.

The chain recombines TRBV3-1 with TRBJ2-1; D possibly matches TRBD1 or TRBD2 (6 bases each). The CDR3 contains 15 residues. V lost 7 bases and J 2 bases, leaving 15 bases between the germline ends. Germline V gene lookup returns CDR1 LGHDT and CDR2 YNNKEL (reference sequence). The CDR3 sequence is CASTPWGAPYNEQFF. CDR3 nucleotides: TGTGCCAGCACTCCGTGGGGGGCCCCCTACAATGAGCAGTTCTTC.

The chain combines TRBV5-4 with TRBJ2-5, with TRBD2 matching over 9 bases. This CDR3 spans 14 amino acids. With 5 bases clipped from V and 5 bases from J, the junction kept 7 bases outside the gene matches. Germline CDR1 SGHNT, CDR2 YYREEE (reference sequence). CDR3 residues: CASRFSGRHETQYF. The CDR3 DNA reads TGTGCCAGCAGATTTAGCGGGAGACACGAGACCCAGTACTTC.

This clonotype was detected ten times or more. The CDR3 region is CASSPGAGMLNEQFF. The CDR3 nucleotides read TGTGCCAGCAGCCCCGGGGCAGGGATGTTGAATGAGCAGTTCTTC. The V and J genes are TRBV7-2 and TRBJ2-1, with D possibly being TRBD1 or TRBD2 (5 bases each). CDR3 length: 15 residues. Germline values: CDR1 SGHTA, CDR2 FQGNSA. V gave up 5 bases and J gave up 7 bases, with 18 bases separating them.

This clonotype was detected ten times or more. The chain employs TRBV7-9 and TRBJ2-7, with D perhaps matching TRBD2 (5 bases). CDR3 length equals 16 residues. CDR1 and CDR2 (germline): SEHNR, FQNEAQ (reference sequence). Trimming pared 7 bases from V and 4 bases from J, leaving 23 bases between. CDR3 in DNA: TGTGCCAGCACCCTATCGAACGGGGTGGCCCTATACGAGCAGTACTTC. This translates into CASTLSNGVALYEQYF. The full variable domain, with the rest looked up from reference TRBV7-9 and TRBJ2-7, is DTGVSQNPRHKITKRGQNVTFRCDPISEHNRLYWYRQTLGQGPEFLTYFQNEAQLEKSRLLSDRFSAERPKGSFSTLEIQRTEQGDSAMYLCASTLSNGVALYEQYFGPGTRLTVT.

In regard to this clonotype: One base away lies a much larger clone, so this may be a sequencing read error. The chain uses TRBV15 and TRBJ1-1; unclear D gene. The CDR3 length is 15 residues. Germline CDR1 is LNHNV and CDR2 is YYDKDF (reference sequence). CDR3: CATSRENRENTVAFF. CDR3 DNA sequence: TGTGCCACCAGCAGAGAAAACAGAGAGAACACTGTAGCTTTCTTT.

The table lists this clonotype with a few counts. The chain links TRBV6-5 to TRBJ1-4; D not resolved. CDR1 is MNHEY, CDR2 SVGAGI, per germline. V was clipped by 3 bases and J by 0 bases, with 5 bases between them. This CDR3 is built from 14 residues. The CDR3 region has the DNA TGTGCCAGCAGTTATGGCACAACTAATGAAAAACTGTTTTTT. This sequence encodes CASSYGTTNEKLFF.

This chain connects TRBV4-1 to TRBJ2-2; D unresolved. CDR3 length equals 14 residues. V was pared by 1 base and J by 6 bases, with 9 bases between. CDR1 and CDR2 from the germline V gene are MGHRA and YSYEKL. CDR3 residues: CASSQVAGPGELFF. The DNA of the CDR3 is TGCGCCAGCAGCCAAGTCGCCGGTCCCGGGGAGCTGTTTTTT.

For this clonotype: Without the conserved terminal phenylalanine or tryptophan, this CDR3 likely stems from a read error. V gene TRBV6-5 combines with J gene TRBJ2-7, with a tentative D call TRBD2 (6 bases). V lost 6 bases, J lost 0 bases, and 9 bases lay in between. The CDR3 contains 13 residues. Germline CDR1 is MNHEY and CDR2 is SVGAGI. Here the CDR3 DNA reads TGTGCCAGCAGCGGGAGCCGCTCCTACGAGCAGTACTTA. Protein product: CASSGSRSYEQYL.

V and J are TRBV11-2 and TRBJ2-7; TRBD1 aligns across 8 bases. Germline lookup yields CDR1 SGHAT and CDR2 FQNNGV. Trimming took 4 bases from V and 5 from J; bases not matched to a gene: 7. CDR3 length: 14 residues. The CDR3 protein is CASSSDRGYHEQYF. CDR3 nucleotides: TGTGCCAGCAGCTCAGACAGGGGATACCACGAGCAGTACTTC.

This clonotype was picked up many times. The chain has TRBV7-9 and TRBJ2-1; the D is unclear. Trimming took off 4 bases at V and 7 bases at J, with 20 bases between the two ends. CDR3 size: 16 residues. Germline V gene lookup returns CDR1 SEHNR and CDR2 FQNEAQ (reference sequence). The CDR3 region is CASSSPTGPLGNEQFF. CDR3 sequence (DNA): TGTGCCAGCAGCTCCCCGACTGGACCTCTGGGGAATGAGCAGTTCTTC.

This clonotype was counted at least ten times. The genes are TRBV7-9 and TRBJ2-1; TRBD2 matches at 10 bases. The CDR3 runs to 14 residues. The ends lost 4 bases at V and 4 bases at J; junction bases unmatched: 1. Germline V gene lookup returns CDR1 SEHNR and CDR2 FQNEAQ (reference sequence). CDR3 loop: CASSSSGGYNEQFF. In nucleotides, the CDR3 is TGTGCCAGCAGCTCTAGCGGGGGTTACAATGAGCAGTTCTTC.

This clonotype was detected ten times or more. V is TRBV11-2 and J is TRBJ1-2; 8 bases are shared with TRBD1. This CDR3 is 13 amino acids long. Germline V gene lookup returns CDR1 SGHAT and CDR2 FQNNGV. The trim removed 5 bases at V and 7 bases at J, leaving 6 bases unmatched. CDR3 loop: CASSEDRVRGYTF. CDR3 nucleotide sequence: TGTGCCAGCAGCGAGGACAGGGTACGTGGCTACACCTTC.

V gene TRBV7-6 combines with J gene TRBJ2-1, with a tentative D call TRBD1 (6 bases). V was clipped by 0 bases and J by 0 bases, with 12 bases between them. Germline-derived CDR1 and CDR2 are SGHVS and FNYEAQ. CDR3 length: 17 residues. The CDR3 bases are TGTGCCAGCAGCTTAGCGAGTACAGGGTTCTCCTACAATGAGCAGTTCTTC. Translating gives CASSLASTGFSYNEQFF.

This clonotype was counted a few times. The rearrangement links TRBV20-1 to TRBJ2-1; the match to TRBD1 covers 8 bases. The CDR3 consists of 15 residues. CDR1 and CDR2 (germline): DFQATT, SNEGSKA (reference sequence). Losses at the gene ends were 5 bases for V and 7 bases for J; bases not matched to a gene: 13. In DNA form, the CDR3 reads TGCAGTGCTGTCATAAGTGGACAGGGTGGAAATGAGCAGTTCTTC. It yields the protein CSAVISGQGGNEQFF.

The chain combines TRBV10-3 with TRBJ2-2; 7 bases align to TRBD1. J lost 0 bases, V lost 4 bases, and 8 bases had no gene match. The CDR3 length is 17 residues. The germline gives CDR1 ENHRY, CDR2 SYGVKD. CDR3 protein: CAISGPPGQANTGELFF. CDR3 DNA sequence: TGTGCCATCAGTGGCCCTCCAGGACAGGCGAACACCGGGGAGCTGTTTTTT.

This clonotype appeared a few times. This sequence joins TRBV27 and TRBJ1-2; perhaps TRBD1 as D (6 bases). Between the trimmed V and J ends, which lost 0 bases and 8 bases, there was a span of 13 bases. The germline V gene encodes CDR1 MNHEY and CDR2 SMNVEV (reference sequence). This CDR3 contains 14 residues. CDR3 residues: CASSLSPGGGGYTF. DNA of the CDR3: TGTGCCAGCAGTTTATCTCCGGGGGGCGGGGGCTACACCTTC.

This clonotype has ten or more counts. This chain joins TRBV7-8 and TRBJ1-1, with D uncertain. V was clipped by 1 base and J by 5 bases, with 8 bases between them. The CDR3 totals 13 residues. Germline V gene data show CDR1 as SGHVS and CDR2 as FQNEAQ. The CDR3 loop is CASSLEGRTEAFF. CDR3 bases: TGTGCCAGCAGCTTAGAAGGCAGGACTGAAGCTTTCTTT.